Sequencing of this TCR beta chain was carried out in a study of shared clonotypes between healthy human individuals. Study-wide results and caveats: All-four-donor shared clonotypes had higher generation probabilities than non-shared clonotypes did.

Note on this clone: As yet, its antigen is unknown.

This CDR3 region has 13 residues. Germline-derived CDR1 and CDR2 are SGHDT and YYEEEE. Trimming took off 0 bases at V and 9 bases at J, with 10 bases between the two ends. Source study methods: ImmunoSEQ output lacked quality scores and full-length reads, limiting matched filtering. Here immunoSEQ multiplex PCR was the method, and the copy in TCRdb shows in-frame clones only, minus some. V and J calls plus clone size are reproduced from that table; the DNA served to infer D and trimming. The sample includes about 1.4 million clones, approximately 97% of them seen just once. The J gene is TRBJ1-5, the V gene TRBV5-6, with no clear D. Sequenced input: naive CD4+ T cells sorted from blood. This sample's subset: CD45RA+ positively selected. The sequence came from a man younger than 45 in good health. The CDR3 loop is CASSLEGVGPQHF. CDR3 DNA sequence: TGTGCCAGCAGCTTGGAGGGTGTCGGGCCCCAGCATTTT.